This TCR beta chain was recorded in a study of blood T cell repertoires in COVID-19. Germline V CDR1 and CDR2: PRHDT, FYEKMQ (reference sequence). CDR3 length: 16 residues. Trimming took 8 bases from V and 2 from J, leaving 21 bases between them. Each participant's cohort was designated according to participant-reported clinical history. Original handling: Estimation of nucleated cell counts was performed using reference gene primer amplification. Data came from immunoSEQ multiplex PCR; TCRdb stores just in-frame clones and leaves some out. That table is the source of V, J and clone size, and D and trimming were worked out from the DNA. Of about 150,000 clones in the sample, around 84% were seen once.

The clonotype comes from a man between 45 and 60 years old who had recovered from COVID-19. Input material: PBMCs or T cells enriched from blood (not recorded which). V and J are TRBV13 and TRBJ1-2; D is uncertain. The CDR3 loop is CASGRSLAENNYGYTF. The CDR3 nucleotides are TGTGCCAGCGGCCGCAGTCTGGCAGAAAACAACTATGGCTACACCTTC.